The rows below give T cell receptor beta chains drawn from one sample of a study of CD8 T cells in ankylosing spondylitis. TCRdb itself ran the 5' RACE reads through MiXCR, one entry per CDR3 protein. The sample consists of roughly 230,000 distinct CDR3 sequences, 18% of them appearing once. Specimen: blood, either unsorted or a sorted T cell fraction (not recorded which). These TCRs come from a male donor with ankylosing spondylitis or in good health (not recorded which). Each CDR3 is given with its conserved first and last residue. The D gene is left open where the match is weak. Clone size appears in some rows only: once, few, many, or a class for an expanded clone.

J,V,size,D,DNA,CDR3
TRBJ2-5,TRBV7-9,few,-,TGTGCCAGCAGCCTGTCCTTCCCCGAGACCCAGTACTTC,CASSLSFPETQYF
TRBJ2-3,TRBV7-3,-,TRBD2,TGTGCCAGCAGCTTAACGGGGACTAGCGGCAATACGCAGTATTTT,CASSLTGTSGNTQYF
TRBJ1-5,TRBV23-1,few,-,TGCGCCAGCAGTCAATTAACTAAACCCCGTGAATATCAGCCCCAGCATTTT,CASSQLTKPREYQPQHF
TRBJ2-7,TRBV3-1,few,-,TGTGCCAGCAGCCAATATTCCCGGACCCCCGTCTACGAGCAGTACTTC,CASSQYSRTPVYEQYF
TRBJ2-3,TRBV5-6,few,-,TGTGCCAGTCTCCCTGGGGCGGCGGACGCTAGCACAGATACGCAGTATTTT,CASLPGAADASTDTQYF
TRBJ1-4,TRBV15,-,-,TGTGCCACCAGCAGACTGGAGGAAGTTGAAAAACTGTTTTTT,CATSRLEEVEKLFF
TRBJ1-6,TRBV27,-,-,TGTGCCAGCAGTTTAGAAAATTCACCCCTCCACTTT,CASSLENSPLHF
TRBJ2-3,TRBV6-1,many,-,TGTGCCAGCTCCCAGTCTGGGATAGATACGCAGTATTTT,CASSQSGIDTQYF
TRBJ1-4,TRBV4-1,-,-,TGCGCCAGCAGCCAACTCCCTGTAGATTCAACTAATGAAAAACTGTTTTTT,CASSQLPVDSTNEKLFF
TRBJ2-1,TRBV11-2,few,TRBD2,TGTGCCAGCAGCTCACAAGGTGCGACTAGCGGGATCAATGAGCAGTTCTTC,CASSSQGATSGINEQFF
TRBJ2-5,TRBV11-1,many,TRBD2,TGTGCCAGCAGCTTCCCCCTGGGGTCGACTAGCGGATTCCAAGAGACCCAGTACTTC,CASSFPLGSTSGFQETQYF
TRBJ2-7,TRBV4-3,-,-,TGCGCCAGCAGCCAAGATACAGGATCTTACTACGAGCAGTACTTC,CASSQDTGSYYEQYF
TRBJ2-3,TRBV20-1,few,TRBD2,TGCAGTGCTAGAGATCCCCCCCTCGGGAGGGGCACAGATACGCAGTATTTT,CSARDPPLGRGTDTQYF
TRBJ2-1,TRBV15,few,-,TGTGCCACCAGCAGATTAGCGGATAACTCCTACAATGAGCAGTTCTTC,CATSRLADNSYNEQFF
TRBJ1-1,TRBV5-1,few,TRBD1,TGCGCCAGTACAGGGGACAACATGAACACTGAAGCTTTCTTT,CASTGDNMNTEAFF
TRBJ2-3,TRBV7-6,many,TRBD2,TGTGCCAGCAGCTTGCTGACTAGCGGACCCACAGATACGCAGTATTTT,CASSLLTSGPTDTQYF
TRBJ2-6,TRBV10-3,-,-,TGTGCCATCATGGAGACGGATAGCTCTGGGGCCAACGTCCTGACTTTC,CAIMETDSSGANVLTF
TRBJ2-1,TRBV15,-,-,TGTGCCACCAGCAGAGCCAGCTCCTACAATGAGCAGTTCTTC,CATSRASSYNEQFF
TRBJ2-7,TRBV4-1,many,TRBD2,TGCGCCAGCAGCCAAGAGGGAGCACTAGCGGGATCCTACGAGCAGTACTTC,CASSQEGALAGSYEQYF
TRBJ2-7,TRBV20-1,-,-,TGCAGTGCTAGCCCCCTTCGGACAGCTAACTCCTACGAGCAGTACTTC,CSASPLRTANSYEQYF
TRBJ2-2,TRBV27,few,-,TGTGCCAGCAGTTTACTGGGACGGACCGGGGAGCTGTTTTTT,CASSLLGRTGELFF
TRBJ1-1,TRBV25-1,-,-,TGTGCCAGCAGTGAGGGAGACAACACTGAAGCTTTCTTT,CASSEGDNTEAFF
TRBJ2-3,TRBV12-3/TRBV12-4,once,TRBD1,TGTGCCAGCAGCCCCGGGACAGGGGGACCAGCTACGCAGTATTTT,CASSPGTGGPATQYF
TRBJ2-1,TRBV27,few,-,TGTGCCAGCAGTTCCGGGGACCCCGTGGGAAATGAGCAGTTCTTC,CASSSGDPVGNEQFF
TRBJ1-2,TRBV12-3/TRBV12-4,-,-,TGTGCCAGCAGTTTAACTGCGCGGGGTTCAATGGGTGGCTACACCTTC,CASSLTARGSMGGYTF
TRBJ2-1,TRBV29-1,few,-,TGCAGCGTTGCCGATCCCCAGGCATTCTTC,CSVADPQAFF
TRBJ2-1,TRBV24-1,few,TRBD2,TGTGCCACCAGTGATCGGACTAGCGGGAAACCCCGAACCATCAATGAGCAGTTCTTC,CATSDRTSGKPRTINEQFF
TRBJ1-2,TRBV7-6,-,-,TGTGCCAGCAGCTTAAAAAAAAGCTATGGCTACACCTTC,CASSLKKSYGYTF
TRBJ2-3,TRBV4-1,-,-,TGCGCCAGCAGCCCAAACAGGGCCCGCACAGATACGCAGTATTTT,CASSPNRARTDTQYF
TRBJ2-7,TRBV29-1,many,TRBD2,TGCAGCGTTGGCTCGGCTAGCGGGTCTTACGAGCAGTACTTC,CSVGSASGSYEQYF
TRBJ2-1,TRBV9,few,TRBD2,TGTGCCAGCAGCGTAGCCGGGAGGGGAGACAATGAGCAGTTCTTC,CASSVAGRGDNEQFF
TRBJ2-7,TRBV29-1,-,TRBD1,TGCGGGCCTACCGGGAACAGGGGCCCCACCGATTACGAGCAGTACTTC,CGPTGNRGPTDYEQYF
TRBJ1-4,TRBV6-6,-,-,TGTGCCACCGGTCCCGAAAAACTGTTTTTT,CATGPEKLFF
TRBJ2-3,TRBV3-1,once,TRBD2,TGTGCCAGCAGCCAAGATGACGGACTAGCGGAAACTAGCACAGATACGCAGTATTTT,CASSQDDGLAETSTDTQYF
TRBJ1-1,TRBV7-3,-,-,TGTGCCAGCAGCCCAAGGAGGTTAGAGGACACTGAAGCTTTCTTT,CASSPRRLEDTEAFF
TRBJ2-1,TRBV11-2,few,TRBD2,TGTGCCAGCAGGGGACGGTGGGCGGGAGCGCGCGGTGAGCAGTTCTTC,CASRGRWAGARGEQFF
TRBJ2-3,TRBV12-3/TRBV12-4,-,TRBD2,TGTGCCAGCAGACGGACTAGCGGGAGGGCTGTCACAGATACGCAGTATTTT,CASRRTSGRAVTDTQYF
TRBJ2-1,TRBV20-1,-,-,TGCAGTGCTAGAGCTGAGGTGGATTACAATGAGCAGTTCTTC,CSARAEVDYNEQFF
TRBJ2-5,TRBV6-2/TRBV6-3,-,-,TGTGCCAGCAGTTACGGGGCAGACCAGTACTTC,CASSYGADQYF
TRBJ2-1,TRBV29-1,-,TRBD1,TGCAGCGCCCCGACAGGGGATGGGAATGAGCAGTTCTTC,CSAPTGDGNEQFF
TRBJ2-7,TRBV4-1,-,-,TGCGCCAGCAGCCGCCTATCCGGACAGAGCTCCTACGAGCAGTACTTC,CASSRLSGQSSYEQYF
TRBJ1-1,TRBV7-9,few,-,TGTGCCAGCACTCAGCCAGGGGCTGACACTGAAGCTTTCTTT,CASTQPGADTEAFF
TRBJ2-5,TRBV27,many,-,TGTGCCAGCAGTTCCTGGCGGAACCAAGAGACCCAGTACTTC,CASSSWRNQETQYF
TRBJ2-5,TRBV15,-,TRBD2,TGTGCCACCAGCAGATCGGGAGGCTTTTTGGCCCAGTACTTC,CATSRSGGFLAQYF
TRBJ2-7,TRBV6-2/TRBV6-3,-,-,TGTGCCAGCAGTTCCGCCACAGCCTACGAGCAGTACTTC,CASSSATAYEQYF
TRBJ2-7,TRBV29-1,few,-,TGCAGCGTTGAGACTACCAACTCCTACGAGCAGTACTTC,CSVETTNSYEQYF